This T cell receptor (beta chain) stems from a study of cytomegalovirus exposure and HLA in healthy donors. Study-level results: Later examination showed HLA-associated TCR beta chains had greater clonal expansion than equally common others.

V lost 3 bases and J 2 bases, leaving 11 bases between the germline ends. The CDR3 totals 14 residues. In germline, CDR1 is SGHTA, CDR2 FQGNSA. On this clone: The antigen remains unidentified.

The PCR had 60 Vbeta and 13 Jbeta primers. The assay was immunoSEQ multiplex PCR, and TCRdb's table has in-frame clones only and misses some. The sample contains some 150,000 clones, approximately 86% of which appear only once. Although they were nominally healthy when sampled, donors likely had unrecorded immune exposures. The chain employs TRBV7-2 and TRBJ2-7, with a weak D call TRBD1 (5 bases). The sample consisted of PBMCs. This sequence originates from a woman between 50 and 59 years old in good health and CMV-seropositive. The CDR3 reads CASSLDTLTYEQYF. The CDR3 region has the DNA TGTGCCAGCAGCTTGGACACGCTAACCTACGAGCAGTACTTC.